One sample yielded the 17 T cell receptor beta chains listed below, sequenced in a study of blood T cell repertoires in COVID-19. Sequencing used immunoSEQ multiplex PCR; TCRdb keeps in-frame clones, though not all of them. The sample includes about 100,000 clones, approximately 86% of them seen just once. Sequenced: peripheral blood. All receptors derive from an older woman with acute or convalescent COVID-19.

This chain links TRBV7-5 with TRBJ2-7; the table's D call of TRBD2 was not tested on the DNA. TRBV7-5 is a pseudogene segment. The CDR3 runs 19 residues. The CDR3 reads CARSLVKVERFSLFYEQYV. CDR3 DNA sequence: TGTGCCAGAAGCTTAGTAAAGGTTGAGAGGTTCAGCCTATTCTACGAGCAGTACGTC.

This chain links TRBV11-2 with TRBJ2-7, with TRBD2 matching over 7 bases. V was clipped by 1 base and J by 3 bases; unmatched bases: 0. The V gene's germline CDR1 is SGHAT and CDR2 FQNNGV. The CDR3 has 13 residues. The CDR3 DNA reads as TGTGCCAGCAGCTTAGGGACTAGCTACGAGCAGTACTTC. It codes for CASSLGTSYEQYF. The whole variable domain, filled in from reference TRBV11-2 and TRBJ2-7, reads EAGVAQSPRYKIIEKRQSVAFWCNPISGHATLYWYQQILGQGPKLLIQFQNNGVVDDSQLPKDRFSAERLKGVDSTLKIQPAKLEDSAVYLCASSLGTSYEQYFGPGTRLTVT.

The chain recombines TRBV6-6 with TRBJ1-2, with 10 bases identical to TRBD1. The germline V gene has CDR1 MNHNY and CDR2 SVGAGI (reference sequence). The CDR3 consists of 14 residues. J lost 8 bases, V lost 6 bases, and 9 bases had no gene match. The DNA for the CDR3 is TGTGCCAGCAGCCGGGGACAGGGGTTAGAGGGCTACACCTTC. This gives the protein CASSRGQGLEGYTF.

This clone has a single count. The chain has TRBV2 and TRBJ2-2; perhaps TRBD2 as D (6 bases). The ends were cut back, 3 bases at V and 12 bases at J, with 17 bases in the middle. The germline CDR1 and CDR2 sequences are SNHLY and FYNNEI. The CDR3 is 14 amino acids. The CDR3 coding sequence is TGTGCCAGCAGTGAGACTAGATCGGTGCTGAAGCTGTTTTTT. Amino acids: CASSETRSVLKLFF. Full variable domain (rest looked up from reference TRBV2 and TRBJ2-2): EPEVTQTPSHQVTQMGQEVILRCVPISNHLYFYWYRQILGQKVEFLVSFYNNEISEKSEIFDDQFSVERPDGSNFTLKIRSTKLEDSAMYFCASSETRSVLKLFFGEGSRLTVL.

The V and J genes are TRBV12-3 or TRBV12-4 and TRBJ1-2; 8 nucleotides match TRBD1. The CDR3 is made up of 12 amino acids. V lost 5 bases, J lost 7 bases, and 3 bases stayed unmatched. The CDR3 bases are TGTGCCAGCAGTGGACAGGGTGGTGGCTACACCTTC. Residues: CASSGQGGGYTF.

This chain uses TRBV7-2 with TRBJ2-3; D ambiguous. CDR1 is SGHTA, CDR2 FQGNSA, per germline. V was shortened by 4 bases and J by 2 bases, with 10 bases between the two germline ends. This CDR3 spans 14 amino acids. DNA of the CDR3: TGTGCCAGCAGCTCGCGGATTGTCACAGATACGCAGTATTTT. This translates into CASSSRIVTDTQYF.

The rearrangement links TRBV30 to TRBJ2-5; tentative D call: TRBD1 (5 bases). This CDR3 region has 13 residues. Germline V gene sequence: CDR1 GTSNPN, CDR2 SVGIG (reference sequence). The V and J ends lost 1 base and 4 bases respectively, with 10 bases between them. The CDR3 nucleotides read TGTGCCTGGAGTGCAGGGTTCAGAGAGACCCAGTACTTC. Translated: CAWSAGFRETQYF.

The chain employs TRBV28 and TRBJ1-2; 8 bases map to TRBD1. The CDR3 is 14 residues long. The V segment lost 5 bases and the J segment 4 bases; nucleotides outside the gene matches: 6. The germline gives CDR1 MDHEN, CDR2 SYDVKM. CDR3 nucleotide sequence: TGTGCCAGCAGTGCGGGACAGGCGAGCTATGGCTACACCTTC. It encodes CASSAGQASYGYTF.

The chain carries TRBV4-2 and TRBJ2-3; 12 nucleotides agree with TRBD2. From germline, CDR1 is LGHNA and CDR2 YNFKEQ. V lost 4 bases to trimming and J lost 2 bases; unmatched junction nucleotides: 10. This CDR3 is built from 18 residues. CDR3 coding DNA: TGTGCCAGCAGCCGAGACCCTGGACTAGCGGGGCCCACAGATACGCAGTATTTT. This encodes CASSRDPGLAGPTDTQYF.

This clone was picked up one time. Other DNA sequences of this sample code for an identical CDR3. The gene calls are TRBV11-2 and TRBJ2-1; 7 nucleotides agree with TRBD1. This CDR3 has 15 amino acids. V gave up 5 bases and J gave up 4 bases; unmatched junction bases: 8. CDR1 SGHAT and CDR2 FQNNGV come from the germline V gene. The CDR3 DNA follows: TGTGCCAGCAGCCCTACGGGACAGACTTACAATGAGCAGTTCTTC. Encoded protein: CASSPTGQTYNEQFF.

The J gene is TRBJ2-1, the V gene TRBV9; 13 bases fit TRBD2. Trimming removed 4 bases from V and 6 bases from J; junction bases left unmatched: 4. The CDR3 runs 15 residues. Germline CDR1 is SGDLS and CDR2 is YYNGEE. For the CDR3, the DNA is TGTGCCAGCAGCTCACTAGCGGGAGGGCTCAATGAGCAGTTCTTC. As protein: CASSSLAGGLNEQFF.

The gene calls are TRBV3-1 (or the pseudogene TRBV3-2) and TRBJ1-2; the D gene is possibly TRBD1 (5 bases). The germline gives CDR1 LGHDT, CDR2 YNNKEL (reference sequence). Trimming pared 2 bases from V and 3 bases from J, leaving 7 bases between. The CDR3 covers 13 residues. The DNA for the CDR3 is TGTGCCAGCAGCCAATTACAGGACTATGGCTACACCTTC. It is translated as CASSQLQDYGYTF.

The rearrangement links TRBV10-1 to TRBJ1-5; 7 bases align to TRBD1. The CDR3 consists of 13 residues. Germline lookup yields CDR1 WNHNN and CDR2 SYGVQD (reference sequence). With 8 bases clipped from V and 5 bases from J, the junction kept 6 bases outside the gene matches. Here the CDR3 reads CASRTGVYQPQHF. CDR3 coding DNA: TGCGCCAGCCGTACAGGGGTTTATCAGCCCCAGCATTTT.

V is TRBV28 and J is TRBJ2-1; D ambiguous. From germline, CDR1 is MDHEN and CDR2 SYDVKM. The CDR3 loop spans 12 amino acids. V was pared by 5 bases and J by 3 bases, with 5 bases between. The CDR3 region is CASSGRYNEQFF. CDR3 coding DNA: TGTGCCAGCAGTGGGCGCTACAATGAGCAGTTCTTC.

This chain links TRBV19 with TRBJ1-2; possible D gene TRBD1, 6 bases. V lost 6 bases and J lost 8, with 16 bases in between. CDR3 length equals 13 residues. The germline gives CDR1 LNHDA, CDR2 SQIVND (reference sequence). The CDR3 DNA follows: TGTGCCAGTAGGGCATCCCTGGGGGCCGGCTACACCTTC. Amino acids: CASRASLGAGYTF.

The rearrangement uses TRBV29-1 and TRBJ2-7, with 10 bases aligning to TRBD1. CDR3 size: 16 residues. J lost 2 bases, V lost 5 bases, and 12 bases had no gene match. From germline, CDR1 is SQVTM and CDR2 ANQGSEA. This CDR3 is CSVRSPGQGTPYEQYV. In nucleotides, the CDR3 is TGCAGCGTTCGCTCCCCGGGACAGGGGACCCCCTACGAGCAGTACGTC.

The V call is TRBV19, the J call TRBJ2-3; D call uncertain. V was cut by 6 bases and J by 4 bases, with 20 bases left in between. The V gene's germline CDR1 is LNHDA and CDR2 SQIVND (reference sequence). CDR3 size: 16 residues. The DNA for the CDR3 is TGTGCCAGTAGCCCCCTCATTGCCCCAGTTGCAGATACGCAGTATTTT. Translated, it gives CASSPLIAPVADTQYF.